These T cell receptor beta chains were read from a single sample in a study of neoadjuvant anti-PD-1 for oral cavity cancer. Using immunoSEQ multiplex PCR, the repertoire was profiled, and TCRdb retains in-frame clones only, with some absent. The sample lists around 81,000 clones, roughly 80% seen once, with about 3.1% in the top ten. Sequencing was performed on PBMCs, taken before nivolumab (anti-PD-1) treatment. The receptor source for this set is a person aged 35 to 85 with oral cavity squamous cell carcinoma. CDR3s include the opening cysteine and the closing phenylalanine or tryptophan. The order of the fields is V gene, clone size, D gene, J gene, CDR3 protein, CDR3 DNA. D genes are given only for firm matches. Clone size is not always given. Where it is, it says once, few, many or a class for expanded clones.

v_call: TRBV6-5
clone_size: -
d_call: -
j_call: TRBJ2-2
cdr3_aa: CASSYSRALGSGELFF
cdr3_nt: TGTGCCAGCAGTTACTCGAGGGCATTGGGTTCCGGGGAGCTGTTTTTT

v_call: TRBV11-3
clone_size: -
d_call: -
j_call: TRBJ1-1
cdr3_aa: CASSVGSQSTEAFF
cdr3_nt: TGTGCCAGCAGCGTCGGATCCCAGAGCACTGAAGCTTTCTTT

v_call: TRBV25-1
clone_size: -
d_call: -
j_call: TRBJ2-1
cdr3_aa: CASSDIGEQFF
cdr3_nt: TGTGCCAGCAGTGATATCGGGGAGCAGTTCTTC

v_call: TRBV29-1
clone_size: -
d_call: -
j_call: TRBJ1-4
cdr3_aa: CSVAGARGEKLFF
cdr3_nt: TGCAGCGTTGCGGGGGCGCGAGGTGAAAAACTGTTTTTT

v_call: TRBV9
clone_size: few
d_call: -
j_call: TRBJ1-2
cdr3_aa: CASSDYGTPGAYGYTF
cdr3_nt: TGTGCCAGCAGCGACTACGGGACCCCGGGAGCGTATGGCTACACCTTC

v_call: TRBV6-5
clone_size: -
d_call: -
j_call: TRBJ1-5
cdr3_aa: CASSRYNQPQHF
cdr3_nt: TGTGCCAGCAGCAGGTACAATCAGCCCCAGCATTTT

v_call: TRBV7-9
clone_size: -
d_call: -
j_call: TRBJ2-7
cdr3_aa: CASSFVTGAYEQYF
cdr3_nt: TGTGCCAGCAGCTTTGTGACTGGGGCCTACGAGCAGTACTTC

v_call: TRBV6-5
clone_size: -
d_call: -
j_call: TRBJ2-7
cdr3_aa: CASSWSVPSVVNELYF
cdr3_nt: TGTGCCAGCAGTTGGTCTGTCCCTAGCGTCGTAAACGAGCTGTACTTC

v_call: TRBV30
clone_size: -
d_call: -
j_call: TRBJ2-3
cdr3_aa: CAWSRDFATQYF
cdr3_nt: TGTGCCTGGAGCCGCGACTTTGCCACGCAGTATTTT

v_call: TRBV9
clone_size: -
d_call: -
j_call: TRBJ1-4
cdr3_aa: CASSVRAAGGNEKLFF
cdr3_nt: TGTGCCAGCAGCGTACGGGCGGCCGGCGGTAATGAAAAACTGTTTTTT

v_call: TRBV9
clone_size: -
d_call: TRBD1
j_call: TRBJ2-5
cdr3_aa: CASSAGTVQETQYF
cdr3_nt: TGTGCCAGCAGCGCTGGGACAGTCCAAGAGACCCAGTACTTC

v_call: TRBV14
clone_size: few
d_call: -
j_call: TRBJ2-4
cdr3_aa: CASSQDALAKNIQYF
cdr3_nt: TGTGCCAGCAGCCAAGATGCCCTAGCCAAAAACATTCAGTACTTC

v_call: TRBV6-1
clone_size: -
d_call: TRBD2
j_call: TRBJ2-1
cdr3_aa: CASSEFGRASTNEQFF
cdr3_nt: TGTGCCAGCAGTGAATTTGGGAGGGCCTCTACCAATGAGCAGTTCTTC

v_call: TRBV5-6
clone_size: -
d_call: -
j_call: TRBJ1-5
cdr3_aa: CASSLGGAGGNQPQHF
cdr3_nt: TGTGCCAGCAGCTTGGGAGGAGCGGGGGGCAATCAGCCCCAGCATTTT

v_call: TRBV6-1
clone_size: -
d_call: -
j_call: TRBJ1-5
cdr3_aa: CASMVDGNQPQHF
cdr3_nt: TGTGCCAGCATGGTAGACGGCAATCAGCCCCAGCATTTT

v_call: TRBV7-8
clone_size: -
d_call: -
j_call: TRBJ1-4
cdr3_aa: CASSLYRASNEKLFF
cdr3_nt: TGTGCCAGCAGCCTTTATCGGGCCTCTAATGAAAAACTGTTTTTT

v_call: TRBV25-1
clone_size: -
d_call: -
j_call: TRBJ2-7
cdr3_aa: CASSESGGTYEQYF
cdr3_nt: TGTGCCAGCAGTGAATCAGGCGGCACCTACGAGCAGTACTTC

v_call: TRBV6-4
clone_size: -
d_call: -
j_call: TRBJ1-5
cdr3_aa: CASSDPQGDGNQPQHF
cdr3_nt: TGTGCCAGCAGTGACCCACAAGGGGATGGCAATCAGCCCCAGCATTTT

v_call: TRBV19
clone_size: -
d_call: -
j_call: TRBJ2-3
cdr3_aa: CASSMLETDTQYF
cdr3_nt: TGTGCCAGTAGTATGCTAGAAACAGATACGCAGTATTTT

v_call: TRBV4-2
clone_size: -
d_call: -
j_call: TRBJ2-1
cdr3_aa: CASSQDPWQEYNEQFF
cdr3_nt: TGTGCCAGCAGCCAAGATCCCTGGCAGGAGTACAATGAGCAGTTCTTC

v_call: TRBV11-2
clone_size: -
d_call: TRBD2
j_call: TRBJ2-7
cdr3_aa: CASSLTPLAGEGNEQYF
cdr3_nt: TGTGCCAGCAGCTTAACCCCACTAGCGGGCGAAGGCAACGAGCAGTACTTC

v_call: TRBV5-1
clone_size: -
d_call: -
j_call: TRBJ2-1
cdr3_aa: CASSPQGYNEQFF
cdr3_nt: TGCGCCAGCAGCCCCCAAGGGTACAATGAGCAGTTCTTC

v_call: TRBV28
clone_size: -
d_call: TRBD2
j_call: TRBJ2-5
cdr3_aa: CASREGLAGNQETQYF
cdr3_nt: TGTGCCAGCAGGGAGGGACTAGCGGGAAACCAAGAGACCCAGTACTTC

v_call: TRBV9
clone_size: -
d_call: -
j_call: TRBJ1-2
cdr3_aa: CASSVGHQGQGYTF
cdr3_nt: TGTGCCAGCAGCGTAGGGCATCAGGGGCAGGGCTACACCTTC

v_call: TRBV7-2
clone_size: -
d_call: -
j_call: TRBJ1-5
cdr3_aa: CASSFTTVGSPQHF
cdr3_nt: TGTGCCAGCAGCTTTACGACGGTTGGTTCGCCCCAGCATTTT

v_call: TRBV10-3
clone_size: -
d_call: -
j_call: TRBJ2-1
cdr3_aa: CAISEGGRAPLF
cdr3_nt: TGTGCCATCAGTGAGGGGGGGCGTGCACCTCTCTTC

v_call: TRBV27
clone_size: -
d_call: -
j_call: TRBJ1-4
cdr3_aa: CATGDFAQGGEKLFF
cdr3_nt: TGTGCCACCGGGGATTTTGCCCAAGGCGGTGAAAAACTGTTTTTT

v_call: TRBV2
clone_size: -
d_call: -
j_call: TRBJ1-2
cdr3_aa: CASSPTPAGTVYGYTF
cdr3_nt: TGTGCCAGCAGTCCAACCCCGGCAGGCACCGTCTATGGCTACACCTTC

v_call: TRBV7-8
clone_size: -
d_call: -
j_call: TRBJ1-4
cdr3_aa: CASSLDGTPNEKLFF
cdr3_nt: TGTGCCAGCAGCTTAGACGGGACCCCTAATGAAAAACTGTTTTTT

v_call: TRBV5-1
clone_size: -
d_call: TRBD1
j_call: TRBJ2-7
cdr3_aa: CASSFVQGARAYEQYF
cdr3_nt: TGCGCCAGCAGCTTTGTACAGGGGGCGCGGGCCTACGAGCAGTACTTC

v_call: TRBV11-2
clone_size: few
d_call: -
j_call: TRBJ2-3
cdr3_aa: CASSRSRVFTDTQYF
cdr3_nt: TGTGCCAGCAGCCGAAGTCGTGTATTCACAGATACGCAGTATTTT

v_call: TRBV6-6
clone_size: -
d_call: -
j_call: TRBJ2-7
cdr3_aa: CASSSRTESSYEQYF
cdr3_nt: TGTGCCAGCAGTTCCAGGACAGAAAGCTCCTACGAGCAGTACTTC

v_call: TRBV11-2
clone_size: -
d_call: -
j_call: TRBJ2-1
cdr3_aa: CASSLELAGYNEQFF
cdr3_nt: TGTGCCAGCAGCTTAGAACTAGCCGGCTACAATGAGCAGTTCTTC

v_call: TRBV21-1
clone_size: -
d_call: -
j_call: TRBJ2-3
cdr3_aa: CASSQRPGLAGAISTDTQYF
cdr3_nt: TGTGCCAGCAGCCAGAGACCGGGACTAGCGGGAGCTATTAGCACAGATACGCAGTATTTT

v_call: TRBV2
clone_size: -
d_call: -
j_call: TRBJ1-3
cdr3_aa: CASSPAQSGNTIYF
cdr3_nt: TGTGCCAGCAGCCCCGCGCAGAGTGGAAACACCATATATTTT

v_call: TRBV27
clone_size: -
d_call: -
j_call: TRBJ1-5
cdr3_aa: CASSPQGDQPQHF
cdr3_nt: TGTGCCAGCAGTCCCCAGGGAGATCAGCCCCAGCATTTT

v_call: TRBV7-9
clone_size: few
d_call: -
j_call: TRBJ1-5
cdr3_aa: CASSSGVQPQHF
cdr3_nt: TGTGCCAGCAGCTCCGGCGTCCAGCCCCAGCATTTT

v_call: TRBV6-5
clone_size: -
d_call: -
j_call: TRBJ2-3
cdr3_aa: CASSYSLGSSPDTQYF
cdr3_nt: TGTGCCAGCAGTTATTCCCTCGGGAGTTCCCCAGATACGCAGTATTTT

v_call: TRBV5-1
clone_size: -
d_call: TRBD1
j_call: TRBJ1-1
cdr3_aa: CASSLQGGTGEAAFF
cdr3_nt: TGCGCCAGCAGCTTGCAAGGGGGGACAGGCGAGGCAGCTTTCTTT

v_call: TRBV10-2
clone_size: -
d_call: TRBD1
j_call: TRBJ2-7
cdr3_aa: CASSEQGALGEQYF
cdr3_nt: TGCGCCAGCAGTGAACAGGGGGCCTTAGGCGAGCAGTACTTC

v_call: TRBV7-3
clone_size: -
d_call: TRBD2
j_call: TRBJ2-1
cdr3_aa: CASSPAGGHNEQFF
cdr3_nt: TGTGCCAGCAGCCCAGCGGGAGGTCACAATGAGCAGTTCTTC

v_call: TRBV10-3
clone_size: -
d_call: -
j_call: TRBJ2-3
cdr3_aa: CATSASDSSTDTQYF
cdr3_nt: TGTGCCACCTCCGCGAGCGATTCTAGCACAGATACGCAGTATTTT

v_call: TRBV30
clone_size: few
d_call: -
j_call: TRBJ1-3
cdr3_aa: CAWSAGSGNTIYF
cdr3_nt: TGTGCCTGGAGTGCCGGGAGTGGAAACACCATATATTTT

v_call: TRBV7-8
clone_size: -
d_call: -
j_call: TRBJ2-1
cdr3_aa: CASSSDRVHEQFF
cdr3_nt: TGTGCCAGCAGCTCTGACCGCGTCCATGAGCAGTTCTTC

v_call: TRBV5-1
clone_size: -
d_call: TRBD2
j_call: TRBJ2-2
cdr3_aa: CASSANLAGVPTGELFF
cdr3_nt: TGCGCCAGCAGCGCGAATTTAGCGGGAGTACCCACCGGGGAGCTGTTTTTT

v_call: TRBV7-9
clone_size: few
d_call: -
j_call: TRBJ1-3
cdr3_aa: CASSWGGDTIYF
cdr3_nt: TGTGCCAGCAGCTGGGGGGGAGACACCATATATTTT

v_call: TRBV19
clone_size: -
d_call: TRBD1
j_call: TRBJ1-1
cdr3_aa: CASSPRQGYDTEAFF
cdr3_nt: TGTGCCAGTAGTCCAAGACAGGGCTATGACACTGAAGCTTTCTTT

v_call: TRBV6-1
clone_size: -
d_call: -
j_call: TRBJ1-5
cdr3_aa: CASSDDSRQGNQPQHF
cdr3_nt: TGTGCCAGCAGTGATGATTCAAGACAGGGCAATCAGCCCCAGCATTTT

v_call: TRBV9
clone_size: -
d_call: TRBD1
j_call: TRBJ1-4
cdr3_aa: CASSSGTGRTNEKLFF
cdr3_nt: TGTGCCAGCAGCTCCGGGACAGGGAGAACTAATGAAAAACTGTTTTTT

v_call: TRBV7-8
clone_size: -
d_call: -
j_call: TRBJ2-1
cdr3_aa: CASSLAGGSTYNEQFF
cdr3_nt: TGTGCCAGCAGCTTAGCAGGGGGGAGTACCTACAATGAGCAGTTCTTC

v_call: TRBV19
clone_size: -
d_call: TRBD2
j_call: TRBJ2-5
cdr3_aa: CATRPNSGRRETQYF
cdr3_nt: TGTGCCACTCGCCCGAATAGCGGGAGGCGAGAGACCCAGTACTTC

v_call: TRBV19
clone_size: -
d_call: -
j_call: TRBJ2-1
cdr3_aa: CASGVIEGGYNEQFF
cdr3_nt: TGTGCTTCTGGGGTTATAGAGGGGGGATACAATGAGCAGTTCTTC

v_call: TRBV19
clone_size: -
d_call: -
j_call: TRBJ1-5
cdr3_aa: CASSIRGARQPQHF
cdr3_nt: TGTGCCAGTAGTATAAGGGGGGCGAGACAGCCCCAGCATTTT